The 4 T cell receptor beta chains reported below all come from one sample, sequenced in a study of cytomegalovirus exposure and HLA in healthy donors. Measured with immunoSEQ multiplex PCR; TCRdb has only the in-frame clones, and not every one. The table has around 190,000 clones, about 83% seen once. Input material: PBMCs. The source is a woman between 18 and 30 years old in good health and CMV-seronegative.

The V call is TRBV6-6, the J call TRBJ1-1, with 8 bases identical to TRBD1. This CDR3 contains 10 residues. Per the germline V gene, CDR1 is MNHNY and CDR2 is SVGAGI (reference sequence). The J segment lost 13 bases and the V segment lost 6 bases, leaving 4 bases of the junction unmatched. DNA of the CDR3: TGTGCCAGCAGCGGACAGGGAGATTTCTTT. Translating gives CASSGQGDFF.

This clone was seen more than once but under ten times. This chain connects TRBV2 to TRBJ2-2; 10 bases line up with TRBD1. After removal of 6 bases from V and 4 bases from J, the junction contained 2 bases not matched to a gene. CDR1 SNHLY and CDR2 FYNNEI come from the germline V gene. The CDR3 spans 14 residues. The CDR3: CASSRTGGTGELFF. For the CDR3, the DNA is TGTGCCAGCAGCCGGACAGGGGGCACCGGGGAGCTGTTTTTT.

V is TRBV2 and J is TRBJ2-3; 10 nucleotides agree with TRBD2. The CDR3 totals 15 residues. V lost 6 bases, J lost 2 bases, and 5 bases stayed unmatched. Germline V gene sequence: CDR1 SNHLY, CDR2 FYNNEI. The CDR3 sequence: CASRKLAGFTDTQYF. The CDR3 bases are TGTGCCAGCAGGAAACTAGCGGGATTCACAGATACGCAGTATTTT.

The chain links TRBV5-5 to TRBJ1-2; 10 positions agree with TRBD1. The length of the CDR3 is 15 residues. CDR1 and CDR2 from the germline V gene are SGHKS and YYEKEE (reference sequence). Unmatched junction bases numbered 7, after V lost 2 bases and J lost 6 bases. CDR3 sequence reads: CASSLVTTGGDGYTF. The DNA of the CDR3 is TGTGCCAGCAGCTTAGTAACGACAGGGGGCGATGGCTACACCTTC. The variable domain in full, completed from reference TRBV5-5 and TRBJ1-2, reads DAGVTQSPTHLIKTRGQQVTLRCSPISGHKSVSWYQQVLGQGPQFIFQYYEKEERGRGNFPDRFSARQFPNYSSELNVNALLLGDSALYLCASSLVTTGGDGYTFGSGTRLTVV.